These T cell receptor beta chains were read from a single sample in a study of siplizumab effects on memory and regulatory T cells. Assay used: immunoSEQ multiplex PCR; TCRdb lists only in-frame clones, some missing. The sample records about 120,000 clones, roughly 89% being singletons. Sequencing was done on a sample of CD4+ T cells sorted from blood. These TCRs come from a human donor in good health. CDR3s include the opening cysteine and the closing phenylalanine or tryptophan. D genes are given only for firm matches. The size entry is marked missing in some rows and otherwise reads once, few, many or a size class.

clone_size d_call j_call v_call cdr3_aa cdr3_nt
- TRBD1 TRBJ1-2 TRBV5-1 CASSAGVGGGYTF TGCGCCAGCAGCGCGGGGGTAGGGGGCGGCTACACCTTC
- TRBD1 TRBJ1-2 TRBV11-2 CASSFRQGSGENGYTF TGTGCCAGCAGCTTCCGACAGGGTTCGGGTGAGAATGGCTACACCTTC
- - TRBJ1-2 TRBV6-1 CASSEVGRTNYGYTF TGTGCCAGCAGTGAAGTGGGGCGAACTAACTATGGCTACACCTTC
- TRBD1 TRBJ1-4 TRBV7-9 CASSSGQGTTNEKLFF TGTGCCAGCAGCTCCGGACAGGGGACAACTAATGAAAAACTGTTTTTT
- - TRBJ2-3 TRBV19 CASSTTDTQYF TGTGCCAGTAGTACCACAGATACGCAGTATTTT
- - TRBJ2-1 TRBV5-6 CASSYGGAYNEQFF TGTGCCAGCAGCTACGGGGGTGCCTACAATGAGCAGTTCTTC
- TRBD1 TRBJ1-2 TRBV7-9 CASSWTQGPGYGYTF TGTGCCAGCAGCTGGACACAGGGGCCGGGCTATGGCTACACCTTC
once - TRBJ1-2 TRBV29-1 CSVDSGARNYGYTF TGCAGCGTTGATTCGGGGGCACGAAACTATGGCTACACCTTC
- - TRBJ2-7 TRBV21-1 CASSKALAGTYEQYF TGTGCCAGCAGCAAGGCCTTAGCGGGTACCTACGAGCAGTACTTC
- - TRBJ1-1 TRBV7-9 CASRSWWSQGLNTEAFF TGTGCCAGCAGGTCCTGGTGGAGCCAGGGATTGAACACTGAAGCTTTCTTT
- - TRBJ2-6 TRBV5-1 CASSLGGSSGANVLTF TGCGCCAGCAGCTTGGGAGGTTCCTCTGGGGCCAACGTCCTGACTTTC
- - TRBJ2-5 TRBV6-5 CASSHSTRGETQYF TGTGCCAGCAGTCACTCAACCCGGGGGGAGACCCAGTACTTC
once - TRBJ1-3 TRBV5-1 CASSQQRLASGNTIYF TGCGCCAGCAGCCAACAGCGCCTTGCCTCTGGAAACACCATATATTTT
- TRBD1 TRBJ1-4 TRBV6-1 CASTDRGWVEKLFF TGTGCCAGCACCGACAGGGGGTGGGTTGAAAAACTGTTTTTT
- - TRBJ2-3 TRBV5-6 CASSIRTITGTDTQYF TGTGCCAGCAGCATAAGGACTATTACCGGCACAGATACGCAGTATTTT
- TRBD2 TRBJ2-7 TRBV11-2 CASSRSGGPYEQYF TGTGCCAGCAGCCGGAGCGGGGGGCCCTACGAGCAGTACTTC
- - TRBJ1-1 TRBV15 CATSRNMNTEAFF TGTGCCACCAGCAGAAACATGAACACTGAAGCTTTCTTT
- - TRBJ1-2 TRBV19 CASRFVGAANGYTF TGTGCCAGTAGGTTTGTGGGGGCGGCGAATGGCTACACCTTC
- - TRBJ1-3 TRBV19 CASIQLGEKRNTIYF TGTGCCAGTATACAACTCGGGGAAAAGAGAAACACCATATATTTT
- - TRBJ1-2 TRBV5-1 CASRPGGGVYGYTF TGCGCCAGCAGACCCGGAGGAGGGGTCTATGGCTACACCTTC
few - TRBJ1-2 TRBV7-9 CASRQSRANGYTF TGTGCCAGCAGACAATCGCGGGCTAACGGCTACACCTTC
- - TRBJ2-3 TRBV6-1 CASSEQGTSTDTQYF TGTGCCAGCAGTGAACAGGGAACTAGCACAGATACGCAGTATTTT
- TRBD1 TRBJ2-2 TRBV5-4 CASSRPGGLGTGELFF TGTGCCAGCAGCCGTCCAGGGGGCCTCGGCACCGGGGAGCTGTTTTTT
- - TRBJ1-2 TRBV6-1 CASEEGNYGYTF TGTGCCAGTGAGGAGGGGAACTATGGCTACACCTTC
- - TRBJ2-3 TRBV4-1 CASSQDESPGPDTQYF TGCGCCAGCAGCCAAGATGAGAGCCCCGGGCCAGATACGCAGTATTTT
- TRBD1 TRBJ1-1 TRBV27 CASSLFGKTGGGKRIF TGTGCCAGCAGTTTATTTGGGAAAACAGGGGGGGGTAAAAGAATCTTT
- TRBD2 TRBJ2-7 TRBV7-2 CASSLGRLAGTYEQYF TGTGCCAGCAGCTTGGGGCGGCTAGCGGGGACCTACGAGCAGTACTTC
- - TRBJ2-5 TRBV15 CATSRDTRETQYF TGTGCCACCAGCAGAGACACCCGGGAGACCCAGTACTTC
- - TRBJ1-4 TRBV6-5 CASSYSWRAQQEKLFF TGTGCCAGCAGTTACTCTTGGCGGGCACAACAGGAAAAACTGTTTTTT
- TRBD2 TRBJ2-5 TRBV13 CASSRGLAVQETQYF TGTGCCAGCAGCAGAGGACTAGCGGTACAAGAGACCCAGTACTTC
- - TRBJ2-7 TRBV11-2 CASSGGTYEQYF TGTGCCAGCAGCGGGGGAACCTACGAGCAGTACTTC
- TRBD1 TRBJ1-2 TRBV19 CASSITTGGLLPYGYTF TGTGCCAGTAGTATAACAACAGGGGGCCTGTTACCCTATGGCTACACCTTC
- - TRBJ2-3 TRBV7-2 CASSLSYLSTDTQYF TGTGCCAGCAGCTTGTCCTATTTGAGCACAGATACGCAGTATTTT
- TRBD1 TRBJ2-7 TRBV27 CATRQGARDEQYF TGTGCCACCAGACAGGGGGCCCGCGACGAGCAGTACTTC
- TRBD1 TRBJ2-1 TRBV2 CASKTTGVGEQFF TGTGCCAGCAAAACGACAGGGGTCGGTGAGCAGTTCTTC
few TRBD2 TRBJ2-1 TRBV7-9 CASSRSSGTSGEDEQFF TGTGCCAGCAGCCGATCGTCCGGGACTAGCGGGGAAGATGAGCAGTTCTTC
few - TRBJ2-5 TRBV7-7 CASSPSGTQETQYF TGTGCCAGCAGCCCAAGCGGTACTCAAGAGACCCAGTACTTC
- TRBD2 TRBJ2-3 TRBV27 CASSMPGLAGALTDTQYF TGTGCCAGCAGTATGCCGGGACTAGCGGGAGCCTTGACGGATACGCAGTATTTT
- - TRBJ2-6 TRBV7-3 CASSLNGPGANVLTF TGTGCCAGCAGCTTAAACGGGCCTGGGGCCAACGTCCTGACTTTC
- - TRBJ2-5 TRBV29-1 CSVVGREETQYF TGCAGCGTTGTAGGGCGCGAGGAGACCCAGTACTTC
- TRBD1 TRBJ2-3 TRBV27 CASRNPDRGRTDTQYF TGTGCCAGCAGGAATCCGGACAGGGGGCGAACAGATACGCAGTATTTT
- - TRBJ1-5 TRBV25-1 CASSQGRNQPQHF TGTGCCAGCAGTCAGGGTCGCAATCAGCCCCAGCATTTT
once - TRBJ1-4 TRBV15 CATSLTLNRATNEKLFF TGTGCCACCTCCTTGACCCTAAACAGGGCAACTAATGAAAAACTGTTTTTT
- TRBD2 TRBJ2-1 TRBV7-2 CASSRAPTSGGFNEQFF TGTGCCAGCAGCCGGGCCCCAACTAGCGGGGGGTTCAATGAGCAGTTCTTC
- TRBD1 TRBJ2-2 TRBV19 CASSTKYGTGVTGELFF TGTGCCAGTAGTACCAAATACGGGACAGGGGTCACCGGGGAGCTGTTTTTT
- TRBD2 TRBJ2-1 TRBV5-1 CASSPTSGGPYNEQFF TGCGCCAGCAGCCCGACTAGCGGGGGTCCCTACAATGAGCAGTTCTTC
- TRBD2 TRBJ2-7 TRBV7-8 CASSLRTGKGGRYF TGTGCCAGCAGCTTACGAACGGGGAAGGGAGGGCGGTACTTC
- - TRBJ1-2 TRBV2 CAAGGTNYGYTF TGTGCGGCCGGCGGGACTAACTATGGCTACACCTTC